This T cell receptor (beta chain) originates from a study of T cell repertoires in ileal Crohn's disease. Study-wide results and caveats: Endoscopic recurrence occurred in every patient whose clonality exceeded 26.8%.

A note on this clone: Its antigen remains unidentified.

The protocol was immunoSEQ multiplex PCR, while the TCRdb copy is restricted to in-frame clones and leaves out a portion. The sample includes about 14,000 clones, around 79% seen only once; the top ten take about 4.5%. Material for sequencing was ileal tissue. The receptor comes from an adult with Crohn's disease.

CDR3 nucleotide sequence: TGTGCCAGCAGCTCAGGGTTCGGCGAGCAGTACTTC. This encodes CASSSGFGEQYF. The rearrangement joins TRBV6-1 to TRBJ2-7, with a weak D call TRBD1 (5 bases). Trimming shortened V by 6 bases and J by 6 bases, and 12 bases separated the two germline ends. This CDR3 has 12 amino acids. Per germline, CDR1 MNHNS and CDR2 SASEGT.